These T cell receptor beta chains were read from a single sample in a study of T-cell reconstitution after alpha-beta-depleted transplantation in children. Each CDR3 protein gets one entry after TCRdb re-called the PCR reads with MiXCR. The sample consists of about 360,000 distinct CDR3 sequences, about an eighth of them appearing once. The sequences come from PBMCs, collected from the stem cell graft. The receptors here all came from a human donor who donated a stem cell graft to a child with Fanconi anemia. Each CDR3 is given with its conserved first and last residue. Each record gives: D gene, clone size, J gene, V gene, CDR3 protein, CDR3 DNA. A D gene is named only where the DNA matches it firmly. Expanded clones get a size class; other rows say once, few or many, or leave the size out.

D: -; size: -; J: TRBJ1-4; V: TRBV29-1; CDR3: CSVLLESVKLFF; DNA: TGCAGCGTTCTCCTAGAATCGGTCAAACTGTTTTTT
D: -; size: -; J: TRBJ2-1; V: TRBV4-1; CDR3: CASSQGSQINEQFF; DNA: TGCGCCAGCAGCCAAGGGTCTCAGATTAATGAGCAGTTCTTC
D: TRBD1; size: many; J: TRBJ2-3; V: TRBV20-1; CDR3: CSAPGTGSTDTQYF; DNA: TGCAGTGCTCCCGGGACAGGGAGCACAGATACGCAGTATTTT
D: -; size: many; J: TRBJ2-5; V: TRBV29-1; CDR3: CSVAPRGGETQYF; DNA: TGCAGCGTTGCCCCACGGGGCGGGGAGACCCAGTACTTC
D: TRBD1; size: few; J: TRBJ1-1; V: TRBV10-3; CDR3: CAIKDDRGLNTEAFF; DNA: TGTGCCATCAAAGACGACAGGGGGTTGAACACTGAAGCTTTCTTT
D: TRBD2; size: few; J: TRBJ2-5; V: TRBV18; CDR3: CASSRGAAGAETQYF; DNA: TGTGCCAGCTCCCGCGGGGCAGCGGGAGCAGAGACCCAGTACTTC
D: TRBD2; size: -; J: TRBJ2-1; V: TRBV7-3; CDR3: CASSYINFPLAGESYNEQFF; DNA: TGTGCCAGCAGCTACATCAATTTCCCACTAGCGGGCGAGTCCTACAATGAGCAGTTCTTC
D: -; size: few; J: TRBJ1-2; V: TRBV18; CDR3: CASSPRQTNYGYTF; DNA: TGTGCCAGCTCACCTCGACAAACTAACTATGGCTACACCTTC
D: -; size: -; J: TRBJ2-7; V: TRBV7-9; CDR3: CASSSGSNSYEQYF; DNA: TGTGCCAGCAGCTCCGGGTCCAACTCCTACGAGCAGTACTTC
D: TRBD2; size: few; J: TRBJ2-7; V: TRBV11-2; CDR3: CASSLVAGGLSYEQYF; DNA: TGTGCCAGCAGCTTAGTGGCGGGGGGACTCTCCTACGAGCAGTACTTC
D: -; size: many; J: TRBJ2-1; V: TRBV20-1; CDR3: CSAKYNEQFF; DNA: TGCAGTGCTAAGTACAATGAGCAGTTCTTC
D: TRBD1; size: -; J: TRBJ1-3; V: TRBV7-9; CDR3: CASSLQGGSGNTLYF; DNA: TGTGCCAGCAGCTTACAGGGGGGCTCTGGAAACACCCTATATTTT
D: -; size: many; J: TRBJ2-5; V: TRBV30; CDR3: CAWSVRGRQETQYF; DNA: TGTGCCTGGAGTGTACGGGGGCGCCAAGAGACCCAGTACTTC
D: -; size: -; J: TRBJ2-1; V: TRBV20-1; CDR3: CSARRTNEQFF; DNA: TGCAGTGCTAGAAGAACTAATGAGCAGTTCTTC
D: TRBD1; size: -; J: TRBJ2-4; V: TRBV12-3/TRBV12-4; CDR3: CASSPHRGLQNIQYF; DNA: TGTGCCAGCAGCCCTCACAGGGGGCTCCAAAACATTCAGTACTTC
D: TRBD1; size: many; J: TRBJ1-1; V: TRBV7-9; CDR3: CASSSSDREPEAFF; DNA: TGTGCCAGCAGCTCCAGCGACAGGGAGCCTGAAGCTTTCTTT
D: TRBD2; size: -; J: TRBJ2-3; V: TRBV7-2; CDR3: CASSSTGTTTDTQYF; DNA: TGTGCCAGCAGCTCAACGGGGACTACCACAGATACGCAGTATTTT
D: -; size: -; J: TRBJ2-1; V: TRBV25-1; CDR3: CASSGLGGNEQFF; DNA: TGTGCCAGCAGTGGGCTTGGGGGGAATGAGCAGTTCTTC
D: -; size: -; J: TRBJ2-5; V: TRBV29-1; CDR3: CSVAGGGAYKETQYF; DNA: TGCAGCGTTGCGGGAGGGGGCGCTTATAAAGAGACCCAGTACTTC
D: -; size: few; J: TRBJ1-5; V: TRBV2; CDR3: CASTQSRGDQPQHF; DNA: TGTGCCAGCACTCAGAGTCGAGGGGATCAGCCCCAGCATTTT
D: -; size: many; J: TRBJ2-5; V: TRBV10-2; CDR3: CASSVTEETQYF; DNA: TGCGCCAGCAGTGTCACGGAAGAGACCCAGTACTTC
D: -; size: once; J: TRBJ1-1; V: TRBV20-1; CDR3: CSAEDSMNTEAFF; DNA: TGCAGTGCCGAGGACAGCATGAACACTGAAGCTTTCTTT
D: TRBD2; size: few; J: TRBJ2-4; V: TRBV12-3/TRBV12-4; CDR3: CASSTLAASGNIQYF; DNA: TGTGCCAGCAGTACCCTAGCGGCCTCGGGGAACATTCAGTACTTC
D: TRBD1; size: few; J: TRBJ2-7; V: TRBV30; CDR3: CAWGTGVSYEQYF; DNA: TGTGCCTGGGGGACAGGGGTTTCCTACGAGCAGTACTTC
D: TRBD1; size: -; J: TRBJ2-1; V: TRBV7-1; CDR3: CASSSRTGVNEQFF; DNA: TGTGCCAGCAGCTCCCGAACAGGGGTCAATGAGCAGTTCTTC
D: -; size: many; J: TRBJ2-2; V: TRBV5-6; CDR3: CASSSGSANTGELFF; DNA: TGTGCCAGCAGCTCTGGTTCGGCGAACACCGGGGAGCTGTTTTTT
D: TRBD1; size: -; J: TRBJ2-3; V: TRBV2; CDR3: CATLDRGSSDTQYF; DNA: TGTGCCACCCTGGACAGGGGGTCTTCAGATACGCAGTATTTT
D: -; size: -; J: TRBJ2-1; V: TRBV24-1; CDR3: CATSDFMGRGHEQFF; DNA: TGTGCCACCAGTGATTTCATGGGCAGGGGACATGAGCAGTTCTTC
D: TRBD1; size: few; J: TRBJ1-1; V: TRBV7-6; CDR3: CASSPGGGGLGAFF; DNA: TGTGCCAGCAGCCCAGGGGGCGGCGGACTCGGAGCTTTCTTT
D: -; size: many; J: TRBJ1-1; V: TRBV20-1; CDR3: CSASGREAFF; DNA: TGCAGTGCTTCAGGCAGGGAGGCTTTCTTT
D: TRBD1; size: few; J: TRBJ2-2; V: TRBV12-3/TRBV12-4; CDR3: CASREQGIGELFF; DNA: TGTGCCAGCAGAGAACAGGGGATCGGGGAGCTGTTTTTT
D: TRBD1; size: few; J: TRBJ1-1; V: TRBV9; CDR3: CASSATVTGGTEAFF; DNA: TGTGCCAGCAGCGCAACCGTTACAGGGGGTACTGAAGCTTTCTTT
D: -; size: many; J: TRBJ2-5; V: TRBV27; CDR3: CASSPLGQPQTQYF; DNA: TGTGCCAGCAGTCCCCTGGGACAACCCCAAACCCAGTACTTC
D: TRBD1; size: -; J: TRBJ2-2; V: TRBV6-5; CDR3: CASSFVGTDTGELFF; DNA: TGTGCCAGCAGTTTCGTCGGGACAGACACCGGGGAGCTGTTTTTT
D: -; size: -; J: TRBJ1-1; V: TRBV12-3/TRBV12-4; CDR3: CASSFGPVGRGEAFF; DNA: TGTGCCAGCAGTTTTGGACCGGTGGGCAGGGGAGAAGCTTTCTTT
D: -; size: -; J: TRBJ1-5; V: TRBV20-1; CDR3: CSTRREPGNQPQHF; DNA: TGCAGCACTCGGAGAGAGCCGGGCAATCAGCCCCAGCATTTT
D: -; size: few; J: TRBJ1-3; V: TRBV4-2; CDR3: CASSQDGRGEKDTIYF; DNA: TGTGCCAGCAGCCAAGACGGGAGGGGGGAGAAGGACACCATATATTTT
D: TRBD1; size: -; J: TRBJ1-2; V: TRBV11-2; CDR3: CASSSTGTVNYGYTF; DNA: TGTGCCAGCAGCTCCACCGGGACAGTTAACTATGGCTACACCTTC
D: TRBD1; size: -; J: TRBJ1-2; V: TRBV5-5; CDR3: CASSLGVGTGGAGYTF; DNA: TGTGCCAGCAGCTTGGGGGTTGGTACAGGGGGGGCTGGCTACACCTTC
D: -; size: -; J: TRBJ1-2; V: TRBV6-1; CDR3: CASSFYGYTF; DNA: TGTGCCAGCAGTTTTTATGGCTACACCTTC
D: -; size: few; J: TRBJ2-7; V: TRBV20-1; CDR3: CSAGGGGDSYEQYF; DNA: TGCAGTGCCGGAGGAGGGGGCGATAGCTACGAGCAGTACTTC
D: TRBD1; size: few; J: TRBJ1-3; V: TRBV7-8; CDR3: CASSLDRRGNTIYF; DNA: TGTGCCAGCAGCTTGGACAGGAGGGGAAACACCATATATTTT
D: -; size: -; J: TRBJ2-6; V: TRBV11-1; CDR3: CASSRDGLGANVLTF; DNA: TGTGCCAGCAGCCGGGACGGGCTTGGGGCCAACGTCCTGACTTTC
D: -; size: many; J: TRBJ1-1; V: TRBV12-3/TRBV12-4; CDR3: CATRGAGTSEAFF; DNA: TGTGCCACCCGTGGGGCAGGGACCTCTGAAGCTTTCTTT
D: -; size: -; J: TRBJ1-5; V: TRBV5-1; CDR3: CASSLLPLESNQPQHF; DNA: TGCGCCAGCAGCTTGTTACCCTTGGAGAGCAATCAGCCCCAGCATTTT
D: -; size: -; J: TRBJ2-7; V: TRBV6-2/TRBV6-3; CDR3: CASSSPPGPSSYEQYF; DNA: TGTGCCAGCAGTTCACCACCGGGACCCTCGAGCTACGAGCAGTACTTC
D: TRBD2; size: -; J: TRBJ2-5; V: TRBV7-2; CDR3: CASSPSGGVETQYF; DNA: TGTGCCAGCAGCCCTAGCGGGGGGGTAGAGACCCAGTACTTC
D: -; size: few; J: TRBJ2-2; V: TRBV7-8; CDR3: CASSLVGLDGELFF; DNA: TGTGCCAGCAGCTTAGTAGGGTTGGACGGGGAGCTGTTTTTT
D: -; size: -; J: TRBJ2-2; V: TRBV5-1; CDR3: CASSLQTTGELFF; DNA: TGCGCCAGCAGCTTACAAACAACCGGGGAGCTGTTTTTT
D: -; size: -; J: TRBJ1-1; V: TRBV7-2; CDR3: CASKQGNMNTEAFF; DNA: TGTGCCAGCAAACAGGGAAACATGAACACTGAAGCTTTCTTT
D: -; size: few; J: TRBJ1-5; V: TRBV16; CDR3: CASTQGNRNQPQHF; DNA: TGTGCCAGCACCCAGGGTAACCGCAATCAGCCCCAGCATTTT
D: -; size: many; J: TRBJ1-1; V: TRBV20-1; CDR3: CSALQGFTEAFF; DNA: TGCAGTGCTTTACAGGGTTTCACTGAAGCTTTCTTT
D: -; size: many; J: TRBJ2-1; V: TRBV29-1; CDR3: CSVEDGLEQFF; DNA: TGCAGCGTTGAAGATGGGCTCGAGCAGTTCTTC
D: -; size: few; J: TRBJ1-5; V: TRBV29-1; CDR3: CSVNPDTSNQPQHF; DNA: TGCAGCGTTAACCCAGATACTAGCAATCAGCCCCAGCATTTT
D: -; size: many; J: TRBJ2-3; V: TRBV5-1; CDR3: CASSTLGWSGDTQYF; DNA: TGCGCCAGCAGCACACTAGGGTGGTCGGGAGATACGCAGTATTTT
D: TRBD1; size: many; J: TRBJ1-1; V: TRBV5-1; CDR3: CASSLEGAYTEAFF; DNA: TGCGCCAGCAGCTTGGAGGGGGCGTACACTGAAGCTTTCTTT